The rows below give T cell receptor beta chains drawn from one sample of a study of T cells after yellow fever vaccination. TCRdb analysed the 5' RACE reads with MiXCR anew, one entry per CDR3 protein. The sample includes a few hundred thousand distinct CDR3 sequences, 3% to 4.5% seen only once; the top ten take 24%. The material sequenced was PBMCs, taken 5 days after the yellow fever booster vaccination. Source of these receptors: a man between 18 and 29 years old who received the YFV17D yellow fever vaccine. The CDR3 runs from the conserved cysteine through the conserved F or W. A D gene is named only where the DNA matches it firmly. Clone sizes are given selectively: once, few, many, or a class where the clone is expanded.

j_call d_call clone_size v_call cdr3_nt cdr3_aa
TRBJ1-2 NA NA TRBV20-1 TGCAGTGCTAGGAGAGACCAAAACAACTATGGCTACACCTTC CSARRDQNNYGYTF
TRBJ2-5 NA NA TRBV9 TGTGCCAGCAGCACCCGGGACCCCACAGAGACCCAGTACTTC CASSTRDPTETQYF
TRBJ1-2 TRBD1 many TRBV11-2 TGTGCCAGCAGCACCCGGACAGGGCTCTATGGCTACACCTTC CASSTRTGLYGYTF
TRBJ2-1 TRBD2 few TRBV10-3 TGTGCCATCAGTGAGTCGCCGGGGGGTGAGCAGTTCTTC CAISESPGGEQFF
TRBJ1-2 TRBD1 few TRBV6-5 TGTGCCAGCAGTTACACCCCGGGGACAGCTTATGGCTACACCTTC CASSYTPGTAYGYTF
TRBJ2-3 NA NA TRBV21-1 TGTGCCAGCAGCAAAGCCCAATTGGGACAGGGGGCAAGAGGAGATACGCAGTATTTT CASSKAQLGQGARGDTQYF
TRBJ2-7 NA NA TRBV18 TGTGCCAGCTCACCACTCCACCGGGACTACGAGCAGTACTTC CASSPLHRDYEQYF
TRBJ1-6 NA many TRBV5-1 TGCGCCAGCAGCTTGGGTTTCGGCGATAATTCACCCCTCCACTTT CASSLGFGDNSPLHF
TRBJ1-5 NA many TRBV29-1 TGCAGCGAATATGGCGGCGAGCCCCAGCATTTT CSEYGGEPQHF
TRBJ2-2 NA NA TRBV4-3 TGCGCCAGCAGCCAGAAAGGTAGACAGTCGAACACCGGGGAGCTGTTTTTT CASSQKGRQSNTGELFF
TRBJ2-2 NA many TRBV5-1 TGCGCCAGCAGCTTCGACGCGGGCTCCGGGGAGCTGTTTTTT CASSFDAGSGELFF
TRBJ2-5 NA NA TRBV20-1 TGCAGTGCTATCAGCAGGCCGAAAAAGACCCAGTACTTC CSAISRPKKTQYF
TRBJ1-4 NA many TRBV11-2 TGTGCCAGCAGCCAACAGGAATTTAGTGAAAAACTGTTTTTT CASSQQEFSEKLFF
TRBJ2-2 TRBD2 medium-sized TRBV27 TGTGCCAGCAGTTTACTTATAGCGGGGGGGCAAGGCGGGGAGCTGTTTTTT CASSLLIAGGQGGELFF
TRBJ2-3 NA NA TRBV7-9 TGTGCCAGCAGCTTAAACTCGGGGCTTAGCACAGATACGCAGTATTTT CASSLNSGLSTDTQYF
TRBJ1-3 NA few TRBV15 TGTGCCACCAGCAGAGATATAGGAGAGTTCGCATCTGGAAACACCATATATTTT CATSRDIGEFASGNTIYF
TRBJ1-1 TRBD1 NA TRBV12-3/TRBV12-4 TGTGCCAGCAGTTTTATCAAGGGACAGGAGAACACTGAAGCTTTCTTT CASSFIKGQENTEAFF
TRBJ2-3 TRBD2 few TRBV6-2/TRBV6-3 TGTGCCAGCAGTTATTGGGCGGGGGCAGATACGCAGTATTTT CASSYWAGADTQYF
TRBJ2-5 NA NA TRBV29-1 TGCAGCGTTGAAGGATTTACGATGGGCAGCCAAGAGACCCAGTACTTC CSVEGFTMGSQETQYF
TRBJ2-2 NA few TRBV5-1 TGCGCCAGCAGCTTGGCTGGTGGCTACCCCACCGGGGAGCTGTTTTTT CASSLAGGYPTGELFF
TRBJ1-1 NA NA TRBV18 TGTGCCAGCTCACCGGGTGGGGGGATTACTGAAGCTTTCTTT CASSPGGGITEAFF
TRBJ1-4 TRBD1 NA TRBV12-3/TRBV12-4 TGTGCCAGCAGTTCAACCGGGACAGGGGCCTTTAATGAAAAACTGTTTTTT CASSSTGTGAFNEKLFF
TRBJ2-6 NA few TRBV6-5 TGTGCCAGCAGTTACGGGGTCTCCTCTGGGGCCAACGTCCTGACTTTC CASSYGVSSGANVLTF
TRBJ2-6 TRBD1 NA TRBV5-4 TGTGCCAGCACCGGGACAGGCGCCTCTGGGGCCAACGTCCTGACTTTC CASTGTGASGANVLTF
TRBJ1-2 NA NA TRBV3-1 TGTGCCAGCAGCCCCTACGGCGGTGGCTACACCTTC CASSPYGGGYTF
TRBJ2-2 NA NA TRBV12-3/TRBV12-4 TGTGCCAGCAGCCCTACAGGGCCCACCGGGGAGCTGTTTTTT CASSPTGPTGELFF
TRBJ2-7 NA many TRBV12-3/TRBV12-4 TGTGCCAGCAGTTTACAAGGGCAGCAGGGAGAGCAGTACTTC CASSLQGQQGEQYF
TRBJ2-1 NA many TRBV29-1 TGCAGCGCCCGACTAGGTTTTGGGCAGTTCTTC CSARLGFGQFF
TRBJ1-3 NA few TRBV11-2 TGTGCCAGCGCCCTTGGGGGGGCGTCTGGAAACACCATATATTTT CASALGGASGNTIYF
TRBJ1-6 TRBD1 NA TRBV7-2 TGTGCCAGCAGCTTAGGCCGGCAGGGGGCACTCCACTTT CASSLGRQGALHF